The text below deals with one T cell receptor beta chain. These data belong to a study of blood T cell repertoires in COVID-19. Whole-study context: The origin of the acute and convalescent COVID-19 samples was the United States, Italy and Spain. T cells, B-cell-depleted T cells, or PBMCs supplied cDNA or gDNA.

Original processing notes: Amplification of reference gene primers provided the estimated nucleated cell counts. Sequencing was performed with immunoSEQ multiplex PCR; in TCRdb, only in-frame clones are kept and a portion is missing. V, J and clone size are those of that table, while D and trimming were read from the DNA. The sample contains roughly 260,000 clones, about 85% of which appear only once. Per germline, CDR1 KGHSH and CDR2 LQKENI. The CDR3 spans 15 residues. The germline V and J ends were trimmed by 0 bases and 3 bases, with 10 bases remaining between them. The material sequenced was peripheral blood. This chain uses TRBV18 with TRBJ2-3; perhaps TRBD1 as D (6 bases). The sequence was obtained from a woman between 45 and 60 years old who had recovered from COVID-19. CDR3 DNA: TGTGCCAGCTCACCACCAAGGGGGAAGACAGATACGCAGTATTTT. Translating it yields CASSPPRGKTDTQYF.